The clone carrying this TCR beta chain appeared many times. Its target is unknown. Either OKT3 anti-CD3 antibody or CD3/CD28 beads expanded T cells from blood mononuclear cells over roughly 3 days. 50,000 or so normal T cells were cocultured with 50,000 or so target cells and bispecific antibody. The sample originates from a study of beta chain bispecific antibodies for T cell cancers. Across the whole study: HPB-ALL carried surface TRBV5-5, while Jurkat carried TRBV12-3. Study-level points and caveats: Normal T cells contributed less of the targeted TRBV signal than the leukemia cells did. Versus anti-CD19, anti-TRBV12 exposure cut the TRBV12-3 share of TRBV signal by over 98%. TRBV-directed bispecific antibodies appeared to leave all non-targeted, unrelated TRBV family members unaffected.

Germline V gene lookup returns CDR1 DFQATT and CDR2 SNEGSKA (reference sequence). The V gene end was trimmed by 3 bases and the J gene end by 0 bases; junction bases not matched to a gene: 4. This CDR3 region has 14 residues. TCRdb ran MiXCR on the 5' RACE reads and lists one entry per CDR3 protein. Among about 20,000 distinct CDR3 sequences listed, around 2% were seen once. The chain employs TRBV20-1 and TRBJ1-2; 7 nucleotides match TRBD1. The sequence was obtained from a human donor in good health. Some clones in this sample may be carry-over from other donors' samples. Here the sequenced sample was healthy donor T cells cultured with leukemia cells, taken from a culture containing a bispecific antibody targeting TCR Vbeta12. The CDR3 bases are TGCAGTGCTAGGTCAGGGGGGCCTAACTATGGCTACACCTTC. It specifies CSARSGGPNYGYTF.